These 32 T cell receptor beta chains were all obtained from the same sample, sequenced in a study of cytomegalovirus exposure and HLA in healthy donors. The assay was immunoSEQ multiplex PCR, and TCRdb's table has in-frame clones only and misses some. The repertoire includes more than 150,000 clones, over 65% of them detected once, and roughly 7% sits in the top ten. The sequenced sample consisted of PBMCs. These receptors all come from a man between 18 and 35 years old in good health and CMV-seropositive.

V gene TRBV29-1 combines with J gene TRBJ2-7, with unresolved D. Trimming removed 2 bases at V and 0 bases at J, with 11 bases between. The CDR3 spans 14 residues. Germline V gene sequence: CDR1 SQVTM, CDR2 ANQGSEA. The CDR3 bases are TGCAGCGTTGAAATAGGCAGGTACTCCTACGAGCAGTACTTC. It translates to CSVEIGRYSYEQYF.

This chain links TRBV30 with TRBJ2-7; 7 bases fit TRBD2. CDR1 GTSNPN and CDR2 SVGIG come from the germline V gene (reference sequence). J was trimmed by 2 bases and V by 3 bases; bases with no gene match: 13. The CDR3 has 16 amino acids. CDR3 DNA: TGTGCCTGGAGCGAGACTATGGTGGGAGGGCCCTACGAGCAGTACTTC. This gives the protein CAWSETMVGGPYEQYF. Full variable domain (outside the CDR3, taken from reference TRBV30 and TRBJ2-7): SQTIHQWPATLVQPVGSPLSLECTVEGTSNPNLYWYRQAAGRGLQLLFYSVGIGQISSEVPQNLSASRPQDRQFILSSKKLLLSDSGFYLCAWSETMVGGPYEQYFGPGTRLTVT.

The sample holds a few counts of this clone. V and J are TRBV2 and TRBJ2-7; D is perhaps TRBD1 (6 bases). From germline, CDR1 is SNHLY and CDR2 FYNNEI. The CDR3 consists of 13 residues. V gave up 10 bases and J gave up 1 base, with 14 bases separating them. The chain's CDR3 is CATNKGQSYEQYF. CDR3 nucleotide sequence: TGTGCCACGAATAAAGGACAGTCCTACGAGCAGTACTTC.

The V call is TRBV4-1, the J call TRBJ1-5, with 10 bases aligning to TRBD1. This CDR3 has 15 amino acids. V lost 1 base, J lost 7 bases, and 4 bases stayed unmatched. Germline CDR1 reads MGHRA; CDR2 reads YSYEKL. CDR3 sequence (DNA): TGCGCCAGCAGCCAAGGACAGGGGGCTAGCCAGCCCCAGCATTTT. This encodes CASSQGQGASQPQHF.

This rearrangement joins TRBV5-5 to TRBJ2-2; possibly TRBD2 for D (6 bases). Germline lookup yields CDR1 SGHKS and CDR2 YYEKEE (reference sequence). This CDR3 has 16 residues. Trimming cost V 0 bases and J 0 bases, with 9 bases left between them. CDR3 region: CASSLGLVANTGELFF. The CDR3 bases are TGTGCCAGCAGCTTGGGACTAGTCGCGAACACCGGGGAGCTGTTTTTT.

This chain uses TRBV7-9 with TRBJ2-7; D uncertain. The CDR3 loop spans 11 amino acids. V was cut by 7 bases and J by 2 bases, with 6 bases left in between. Germline loops: CDR1 SEHNR, CDR2 FQNEAQ (reference sequence). In nucleotides, the CDR3 is TGTGCCAGCACCGACACCTACGAGCAGTACTTC. Protein: CASTDTYEQYF.

The chain is built from TRBV30 and TRBJ1-1, with D uncertain. CDR1 and CDR2 from the germline V gene are GTSNPN and SVGIG (reference sequence). The CDR3 is made up of 11 amino acids. Trimming removed 0 bases from V and 10 bases from J, with 9 bases in between. Here the CDR3 reads CAWSVGGLAFF. The CDR3 nucleotides are TGTGCCTGGAGTGTGGGAGGGCTAGCTTTCTTT.

This sequence joins TRBV6-1 and TRBJ2-7, with D possibly matching TRBD1 (6 bases). V was trimmed by 6 bases and J by 3 bases, leaving 12 bases between them. The germline V gene has CDR1 MNHNS and CDR2 SASEGT. The CDR3 runs 13 residues. The CDR3, as DNA: TGTGCCAGCAGGGCCCTGACAGGCTACGAGCAGTACTTC. Its protein product is CASRALTGYEQYF.

This clone showed up many times. This chain links TRBV4-3 with TRBJ2-1, with 11 bases lining up with TRBD2. Germline CDR1 and CDR2: LGHNA and YSLEER. The CDR3 loop spans 16 amino acids. V lost 3 bases and J lost 3; bases outside the gene matches: 4. The CDR3 DNA sequence: TGCGCCAGCAGCCAGGGGACTAGCGGAGACTACAATGAGCAGTTCTTC. As protein: CASSQGTSGDYNEQFF.

V gene TRBV6-5 combines with J gene TRBJ2-2; 7 bases are shared with TRBD1. V shed 5 bases and J 4 bases; nucleotides not matched to a gene: 7. The CDR3 contains 15 residues. CDR1 is MNHEY and CDR2 is SVGAGI in the germline V gene. In DNA, the CDR3 is TGTGCCAGCAGTCGCGGACAGGTGACCACCGGGGAGCTGTTTTTT. Translation gives CASSRGQVTTGELFF.

This chain joins TRBV2 and TRBJ2-7; D perhaps matches TRBD1 (6 bases). Germline loops: CDR1 SNHLY, CDR2 FYNNEI. This CDR3 contains 15 residues. V was trimmed by 6 bases and J by 2 bases, leaving 17 bases between them. The CDR3 sequence: CASRAGTPWTYEQYF. The CDR3 coding sequence is TGTGCCAGCAGGGCCGGGACACCTTGGACCTACGAGCAGTACTTC.

The CDR3 here is CASSQLAGVSTQYF. The CDR3 DNA follows: TGTGCCAGCAGCCAACTAGCGGGAGTGTCAACGCAGTATTTT. The chain recombines TRBV27 with TRBJ2-3, with 11 nucleotides matching TRBD2. Trimming at V came to 6 bases and at J to 9 bases, leaving 8 bases not matched to a gene. Looked up from germline, CDR1 is MNHEY and CDR2 is SMNVEV (reference sequence). The CDR3 consists of 14 residues.

For the CDR3, the DNA is TGTGCCAGCAGCAAAGTCTCGGGAGGCTCTAGTAATGAGCAGTTCTTC. As protein: CASSKVSGGSSNEQFF. The chain carries TRBV27 and TRBJ2-1, with 7 positions matching TRBD2. Germline trimming cut 6 bases from V and 7 bases from J; bases unmatched to any gene: 15. CDR1 and CDR2 from the germline V gene are MNHEY and SMNVEV (reference sequence). The CDR3 is 16 residues long.

This clone was seen once. The chain has TRBV9 and TRBJ2-1; 7 nucleotides line up with TRBD1. Germline CDR1 is SGDLS and CDR2 is YYNGEE. V dropped 4 bases and J dropped 4; count of bases not matched to a gene: 5. The length of the CDR3 is 14 residues. The CDR3 sequence: CASSPGTAYNEQFF. DNA of the CDR3: TGTGCCAGCAGCCCCGGGACAGCTTACAATGAGCAGTTCTTC.

The rearrangement joins TRBV27 to TRBJ2-1; a possible D gene is TRBD2 (5 bases). This CDR3 contains 15 residues. With 8 bases removed from V and 0 bases from J, the gap between germline ends came to 14 bases. Per the germline V gene, CDR1 is MNHEY and CDR2 is SMNVEV (reference sequence). The CDR3: CASEKFGSSYNEQFF. In nucleotides, the CDR3 is TGTGCCAGCGAAAAGTTTGGGAGCTCCTACAATGAGCAGTTCTTC.

The chain recombines TRBV30 with TRBJ2-2, with 7 bases lining up with TRBD2. Trimming removed 8 bases from V and 5 bases from J; junction bases left unmatched: 8. This CDR3 comprises 13 residues. In germline, CDR1 is GTSNPN, CDR2 SVGIG (reference sequence). The CDR3, as DNA: TGTGCCGGCAATGTCGGGGGGACCGGGGAGCTGTTTTTT. Translated: CAGNVGGTGELFF.

This sequence joins TRBV9 and TRBJ1-1, with 10 nucleotides matching TRBD1. V lost 0 bases and J lost 8; bases outside the gene matches: 7. The CDR3 has 15 residues. The germline V gene encodes CDR1 SGDLS and CDR2 YYNGEE. CDR3 DNA sequence: TGTGCCAGCAGCGTAGTACGACAGGGGGCGGTGGAAGCTTTCTTT. This translates into CASSVVRQGAVEAFF.

The chain carries TRBV2 and TRBJ2-7, with a tentative D call TRBD1 (6 bases). The CDR3 consists of 14 residues. Per the germline V gene, CDR1 is SNHLY and CDR2 is FYNNEI. Trimming removed 3 bases at V and 7 bases at J, with 16 bases between. The CDR3 loop reads CASSEQGPTKEQYF. The CDR3 bases are TGTGCCAGCAGTGAGCAGGGGCCGACGAAGGAGCAGTACTTC.

The chain joins TRBV2 to TRBJ2-4, with TRBD2 matching over 7 bases. J was trimmed by 8 bases and V by 9 bases; bases with no gene match: 1. The CDR3 length is 10 residues. The germline V gene encodes CDR1 SNHLY and CDR2 FYNNEI. CDR3 region: CASRGDIQYF. In DNA form, the CDR3 reads TGTGCCAGTCGGGGGGACATTCAGTACTTC.

The chain uses TRBV4-2 and TRBJ2-1; no reliable D call. CDR3 length: 17 residues. The germline gives CDR1 LGHNA, CDR2 YNFKEQ. The ends were cut back, 0 bases at V and 0 bases at J, with 12 bases in the middle. The CDR3 loop is CASSQEPQYSSYNEQFF. The DNA for the CDR3 is TGTGCCAGCAGCCAAGAGCCACAGTACAGCTCCTACAATGAGCAGTTCTTC.

DNA for the CDR3: TGTGCCAGCAGCCCCGAGGGCAGGCGGAACACTGAAGCTTTCTTT. It specifies CASSPEGRRNTEAFF. This chain links TRBV7-2 with TRBJ1-1; D gene ambiguous. Germline loops: CDR1 SGHTA, CDR2 FQGNSA. The CDR3 consists of 15 residues. The V end was cut by 5 bases, the J end by 1 base, with 14 bases between.

The rearrangement links TRBV7-6 to TRBJ2-2; the match to TRBD1 covers 7 bases. Germline CDR1 is SGHVS and CDR2 is FNYEAQ. The CDR3 sequence is 17 residues long. The ends lost 4 bases at V and 0 bases at J; junction bases unmatched: 8. CDR3 sequence: CASSSRQGKPNTGELFF. CDR3 in DNA: TGTGCCAGCAGCTCCAGACAGGGAAAACCGAACACCGGGGAGCTGTTTTTT. Drawing the rest from reference TRBV7-6 and TRBJ2-2, the complete variable domain is GAGVSQSPRYKVTKRGQDVALRCDPISGHVSLYWYRQALGQGPEFLTYFNYEAQQDKSGLPNDRFSAERPEGSISTLTIQRTEQRDSAMYRCASSSRQGKPNTGELFFGEGSRLTVL.

The chain carries TRBV4-2 and TRBJ1-4; 8 bases fit TRBD1. Trimming removed 1 base from V and 7 bases from J; junction bases left unmatched: 8. The CDR3 has 16 residues. Looked up from germline, CDR1 is LGHNA and CDR2 is YNFKEQ. CDR3: CASSQVPGQGGEKLFF. The CDR3 nucleotides are TGTGCCAGCAGCCAAGTACCCGGACAGGGAGGTGAAAAACTGTTTTTT.

CDR3 protein: CASSTTSGDTGELFF. As DNA, the CDR3 is TGCGCCAGCAGCACCACTAGCGGCGACACCGGGGAGCTGTTTTTT. This chain uses TRBV4-3 with TRBJ2-2, with 8 positions matching TRBD2. J gave up 3 bases and V 5 bases, and 5 bases lay outside the gene matches. The CDR3 length is 15 residues. CDR1 LGHNA and CDR2 YSLEER come from the germline V gene.

This clone was counted between two and nine times. The rearrangement joins TRBV30 to TRBJ2-7, with D possibly matching TRBD2 (5 bases). V gave up 2 bases and J gave up 6 bases, with 20 bases separating them. Germline V gene sequence: CDR1 GTSNPN, CDR2 SVGIG (reference sequence). The CDR3 contains 15 residues. CDR3 amino acids: CAWSLPRGQFSEQYF. The CDR3 DNA reads as TGTGCCTGGAGTCTCCCCCGAGGGCAGTTCAGCGAGCAGTACTTC.

This chain uses TRBV27 with TRBJ1-4; D remains unclear. The V and J ends lost 6 bases and 7 bases respectively, with 21 bases between them. The CDR3 runs to 16 residues. CDR1 and CDR2 from the germline V gene are MNHEY and SMNVEV (reference sequence). The DNA of the CDR3 is TGTGCCAGCAGCGTAGTCGATCCCCTGAGTACTGAAAAACTGTTTTTT. Protein sequence: CASSVVDPLSTEKLFF.

The CDR3 bases are TGTGCCAGCAGTTTTACGGGAATGACAGATACGCAGTATTTT. This sequence encodes CASSFTGMTDTQYF. The chain is built from TRBV28 and TRBJ2-3, with a weak D call TRBD2 (5 bases). The V and J ends lost 3 bases and 3 bases respectively, with 10 bases between them. Germline CDR1 is MDHEN and CDR2 is SYDVKM. This CDR3 has 14 residues.

The chain combines TRBV11-1 with TRBJ2-1; 9 bases align to TRBD2. This CDR3 has 14 residues. Germline loops: CDR1 SGHAT, CDR2 FQDESV (reference sequence). With 2 bases clipped from V and 5 bases from J, the junction kept 1 base outside the gene matches. This CDR3 reads CASSLLAGNNEQFF. The CDR3 coding sequence is TGTGCCAGCAGCTTACTAGCGGGGAACAATGAGCAGTTCTTC.

The chain joins TRBV2 to TRBJ1-2, with 7 bases fitting TRBD1. The CDR3 spans 15 residues. Germline lookup yields CDR1 SNHLY and CDR2 FYNNEI. The V and J ends lost 3 bases and 7 bases, in that order; junction bases with no gene match: 11. DNA of the CDR3: TGTGCCAGCAGTGATGTCGGTCAGGGGGAGCCTGGCTACACCTTC. It codes for CASSDVGQGEPGYTF.

The V gene is TRBV5-6, the J gene TRBJ1-4, with TRBD1 identical over 10 bases. The CDR3 is made up of 14 amino acids. With 3 bases clipped from V and 6 bases from J, the junction kept 2 bases outside the gene matches. Germline-derived CDR1 and CDR2 are SGHDT and YYEEEE. The CDR3 region is CASSWGTGDEKLFF. CDR3 DNA: TGTGCCAGCAGCTGGGGGACAGGGGATGAAAAACTGTTTTTT.

The chain has TRBV6-4 and TRBJ2-3, with a weak D call TRBD1 (5 bases). Germline loops: CDR1 MRHNA, CDR2 SNTAGT. Between the trimmed V and J ends, which lost 2 bases and 3 bases, there was a span of 9 bases. The CDR3 is made up of 14 amino acids. CDR3 region: CASSDEQGTDTQYF. The CDR3 bases are TGTGCCAGCAGTGACGAGCAGGGAACAGATACGCAGTATTTT.

This clone was detected a few times. The chain has TRBV5-1 and TRBJ1-4, with 10 bases fitting TRBD1. CDR3 size: 15 residues. From germline, CDR1 is SGHRS and CDR2 YFSETQ. J gave up 3 bases and V 4 bases, and 3 bases lay outside the gene matches. This CDR3 reads CASSPTGGSNEKLFF. CDR3 DNA: TGCGCCAGCAGCCCGACAGGGGGCTCTAATGAAAAACTGTTTTTT.